The rows below give T cell receptor beta chains drawn from one sample of a study of beta chain features in type 1 diabetes. Data came from immunoSEQ multiplex PCR; TCRdb stores just in-frame clones and leaves some out. Among 350,000 to 450,000 clones, approximately 15% were seen once, and the ten largest hold approximately 0.038%. Sequenced material: naive CD4+ T cells from blood. The receptors stem from a man aged 30 to 39 in good health. The CDR3 runs from the conserved cysteine through the conserved F or W. Fields, in order: clone size, V gene, J gene, D gene, CDR3 protein, CDR3 DNA. D genes are given only for firm matches. Clone size, where shown, is once, few, many, or a class for clones that have expanded.

clone_size: .
v_call: TRBV11-3
j_call: TRBJ2-5
d_call: .
cdr3_aa: CASSLYGDVMGTQYF
cdr3_nt: TGTGCCAGCAGCCTCTACGGGGACGTTATGGGGACCCAGTACTTC

clone_size: .
v_call: TRBV2
j_call: TRBJ2-1
d_call: .
cdr3_aa: CASSFTSSRANEQFF
cdr3_nt: TGTGCCAGCAGTTTCACTAGCTCCCGGGCCAATGAGCAGTTCTTC

clone_size: .
v_call: TRBV19
j_call: TRBJ2-1
d_call: .
cdr3_aa: CASSIGQGGVNEQFF
cdr3_nt: TGTGCCAGTAGTATTGGGCAGGGGGGAGTAAATGAGCAGTTCTTC

clone_size: .
v_call: TRBV9
j_call: TRBJ2-2
d_call: .
cdr3_aa: CASSGGSNTGELFF
cdr3_nt: TGTGCCAGCAGCGGCGGATCGAACACCGGGGAGCTGTTTTTT

clone_size: few
v_call: TRBV7-2
j_call: TRBJ2-3
d_call: TRBD2
cdr3_aa: CASSLGTSGGLGTDTQYF
cdr3_nt: TGTGCCAGCAGCTTGGGGACTAGCGGGGGATTGGGCACAGATACGCAGTATTTT

clone_size: few
v_call: TRBV15
j_call: TRBJ2-1
d_call: TRBD2
cdr3_aa: CATSGFSGSTYNEQFF
cdr3_nt: TGTGCCACCAGCGGCTTTAGCGGGAGTACCTACAATGAGCAGTTCTTC

clone_size: few
v_call: TRBV4-2
j_call: TRBJ2-3
d_call: .
cdr3_aa: CASSQDGPDTQYF
cdr3_nt: TGTGCCAGCAGCCAAGATGGGCCAGATACGCAGTATTTT

clone_size: .
v_call: TRBV14
j_call: TRBJ2-1
d_call: .
cdr3_aa: CASSQDSRRSYNEQFF
cdr3_nt: TGTGCCAGCAGCCAAGATAGCAGACGCTCCTACAATGAGCAGTTCTTC

clone_size: .
v_call: TRBV19
j_call: TRBJ2-2
d_call: .
cdr3_aa: CASSMGAPNTGELFF
cdr3_nt: TGTGCCAGTAGTATGGGCGCCCCGAACACCGGGGAGCTGTTTTTT

clone_size: .
v_call: TRBV9
j_call: TRBJ1-1
d_call: .
cdr3_aa: CASSAGGSHTEAFF
cdr3_nt: TGTGCCAGCAGCGCGGGGGGATCCCACACTGAAGCTTTCTTT

clone_size: .
v_call: TRBV18
j_call: TRBJ2-6
d_call: TRBD1
cdr3_aa: CASSPGQGAGANVLTF
cdr3_nt: TGTGCCAGCTCACCAGGACAGGGGGCCGGGGCCAACGTCCTGACTTTC

clone_size: .
v_call: TRBV4-3
j_call: TRBJ2-3
d_call: TRBD2
cdr3_aa: CASSQGGLAGTDTQYF
cdr3_nt: TGCGCCAGCAGCCAAGGGGGACTAGCGGGGACAGATACGCAGTATTTT

clone_size: .
v_call: TRBV2
j_call: TRBJ1-2
d_call: .
cdr3_aa: CASSLSGSGYGYTF
cdr3_nt: TGTGCCAGCAGCCTGTCGGGAAGTGGATATGGCTACACCTTC

clone_size: few
v_call: TRBV7-9
j_call: TRBJ2-1
d_call: .
cdr3_aa: CASSLNPRRTYNEQFF
cdr3_nt: TGTGCCAGCAGCTTGAATCCTCGACGGACCTACAATGAGCAGTTCTTC

clone_size: few
v_call: TRBV2
j_call: TRBJ2-6
d_call: .
cdr3_aa: CASNSERSGANVLTF
cdr3_nt: TGTGCCAGCAATTCTGAACGCTCTGGGGCCAACGTCCTGACTTTC

clone_size: few
v_call: TRBV29-1
j_call: TRBJ2-1
d_call: .
cdr3_aa: CSVVPAGFNEQFF
cdr3_nt: TGCAGCGTTGTACCGGCCGGCTTCAATGAGCAGTTCTTC

clone_size: .
v_call: TRBV4-3
j_call: TRBJ2-2
d_call: TRBD2
cdr3_aa: CASSQDLPGGLTGELFF
cdr3_nt: TGCGCCAGCAGCCAAGATCTTCCGGGAGGGCTCACCGGGGAGCTGTTTTTT

clone_size: few
v_call: TRBV28
j_call: TRBJ1-2
d_call: .
cdr3_aa: CASSTFPRTYGYTF
cdr3_nt: TGTGCCAGCAGTACTTTCCCCCGGACCTATGGCTACACCTTC

clone_size: few
v_call: TRBV7-9
j_call: TRBJ2-5
d_call: .
cdr3_aa: CASSLEAGHQETQYF
cdr3_nt: TGTGCCAGCAGCTTAGAGGCAGGACACCAAGAGACCCAGTACTTC

clone_size: .
v_call: TRBV14
j_call: TRBJ2-5
d_call: .
cdr3_aa: CASSRPTGFQETQYF
cdr3_nt: TGTGCCAGCAGCCGACCGACAGGTTTCCAAGAGACCCAGTACTTC

clone_size: few
v_call: TRBV20-1
j_call: TRBJ2-7
d_call: .
cdr3_aa: CSASPPGEQYF
cdr3_nt: TGCAGTGCTAGCCCACCCGGCGAGCAGTACTTC

clone_size: .
v_call: TRBV5-4
j_call: TRBJ2-3
d_call: TRBD2
cdr3_aa: CASSSERGSTDTQYF
cdr3_nt: TGTGCCAGCAGCTCCGAGCGGGGGAGCACAGATACGCAGTATTTT